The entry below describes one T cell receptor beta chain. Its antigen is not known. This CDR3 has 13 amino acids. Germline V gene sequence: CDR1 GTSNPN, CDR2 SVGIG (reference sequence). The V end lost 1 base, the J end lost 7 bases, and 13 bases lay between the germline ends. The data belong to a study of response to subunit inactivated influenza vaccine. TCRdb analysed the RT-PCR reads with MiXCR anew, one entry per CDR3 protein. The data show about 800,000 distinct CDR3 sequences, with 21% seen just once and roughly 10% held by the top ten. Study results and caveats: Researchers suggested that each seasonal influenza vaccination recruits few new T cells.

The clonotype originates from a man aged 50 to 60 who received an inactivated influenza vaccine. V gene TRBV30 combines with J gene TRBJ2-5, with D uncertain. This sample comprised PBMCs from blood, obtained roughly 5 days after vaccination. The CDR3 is CAWSGSQVGTQYF. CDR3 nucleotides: TGTGCCTGGAGTGGAAGCCAGGTGGGGACCCAGTACTTC.